This TCR beta chain was profiled in a study of blood T cell repertoires in COVID-19. Overall study context: Material from acute and convalescent COVID-19 was sourced from the United States, Italy and Spain. Sample material is recorded as cDNA or gDNA derived from T cells, B-cell-depleted T cells, or PBMCs.

Germline lookup yields CDR1 MNHEY and CDR2 SMNVEV (reference sequence). The CDR3 is 13 amino acids. The V and J ends lost 1 base and 6 bases respectively, with 10 bases between them. Some clones are missing from TCRdb's copy, which holds only in-frame ones; the method was immunoSEQ multiplex PCR. Among some 200,000 clones listed, about 85% were seen once. Sequences were obtained from peripheral blood. This TCR derives from a man between 60 and 75 years old with active or convalescent COVID-19. J is TRBJ2-7 and V is TRBV27; tentatively, D is TRBD1 (5 bases). The CDR3 bases are TGTGCCAGCAGTTTATATAAAGGGGTCGAGCAGTACTTC. It specifies CASSLYKGVEQYF.